Each of the 28 T cell receptor beta chains below was sequenced from the same sample in a study of blood T cell repertoires in COVID-19. Clones were read by immunoSEQ multiplex PCR, and TCRdb kept only the in-frame ones, dropping some. The sample lists 140,000 or so clones; around 90% were seen once. The material sequenced was peripheral blood. The receptors come from an elderly woman with acute or convalescent COVID-19.

The rearrangement joins TRBV1 to TRBJ1-6. TRBV1 is termed a pseudogene. This CDR3 comprises 15 residues. This CDR3 is CTSSRRGGEDSPLHF. DNA of the CDR3: TGCACCAGCAGCCGAAGGGGTGGGGAGGACTCACCCCTCCACTTT.

This chain uses TRBV18 with TRBJ2-5, with D possibly matching TRBD1 (5 bases). Germline values: CDR1 KGHSH, CDR2 LQKENI. This CDR3 contains 14 residues. The ends were cut back, 4 bases at V and 0 bases at J, with 9 bases in the middle. The CDR3 protein is CASSRQGNQETQYF. The DNA for the CDR3 is TGTGCCAGCTCACGGCAGGGCAACCAAGAGACCCAGTACTTC.

The chain links TRBV7-9 to TRBJ2-3, with 8 bases that match TRBD1. This CDR3 is built from 14 residues. The V and J ends lost 1 base and 15 bases, in that order; junction bases with no gene match: 12. In germline, CDR1 is SEHNR, CDR2 FQNEAQ (reference sequence). CDR3 sequence (DNA): TGTGCCAGCAGCTTAGGACAGGGGCTCGCTAGGGTTTATTTT. Translating it yields CASSLGQGLARVYF. Variable domain in full (rest from reference TRBV7-9 and TRBJ2-3): DTGVSQNPRHKITKRGQNVTFRCDPISEHNRLYWYRQTLGQGPEFLTYFQNEAQLEKSRLLSDRFSAERPKGSFSTLEIQRTEQGDSAMYLCASSLGQGLARVYFGPGTRLTVL.

The chain carries TRBV4-3 and TRBJ2-2; D possibly corresponds to TRBD2 (6 bases). Germline CDR1 LGHNA, CDR2 YSLEER. This CDR3 has 16 residues. Trimming stripped 4 bases from V and 0 bases from J, with 12 bases between. The CDR3 DNA follows: TGCGCCAGCAGCCCAGGTAGCGGCTCGAACACCGGGGAGCTGTTTTTT. Translating it yields CASSPGSGSNTGELFF.

The chain uses TRBV20-1 and TRBJ2-3; D might be TRBD2 (6 bases). V was cut by 5 bases and J by 6 bases, with 9 bases left in between. The CDR3 has 11 residues. Germline CDR1 is DFQATT and CDR2 is SNEGSKA (reference sequence). Here the CDR3 reads CSAGLRDTQYF. CDR3 bases: TGCAGTGCTGGACTAAGGGATACGCAGTATTTT.

The rearrangement links TRBV5-4 to TRBJ1-2; perhaps TRBD1 as D (5 bases). Germline V lookup: CDR1 SGHNT, CDR2 YYREEE (reference sequence). This CDR3 is 14 amino acids long. V was shortened by 2 bases and J by 4 bases, with 12 bases between the two germline ends. In nucleotides, the CDR3 is TGTGCCAGCAGCTTCGGCCAGGGCATCTATGGCTACACCTTC. Its translation: CASSFGQGIYGYTF.

The chain couples TRBV2 to TRBJ1-3; TRBD1 agrees at 7 bases. Trimming cost V 5 bases and J 2 bases; bases outside gene matches: 3. This CDR3 is 14 amino acids long. Germline CDR1 and CDR2: SNHLY and FYNNEI. The CDR3 DNA sequence: TGTGCCAGCAGTCAACAGGGGACTGGAAACACCATATATTTT. It codes for CASSQQGTGNTIYF.

The CDR3 DNA follows: TGTGCCAGCAGTTTTCAGACAGGGAAAGGCTACACCTTC. Protein: CASSFQTGKGYTF. The rearrangement joins TRBV12-3 or TRBV12-4 to TRBJ1-2; 7 bases are a match to TRBD1. Trimming removed 3 bases from V and 8 bases from J; junction bases left unmatched: 6. CDR3 size: 13 residues.

The gene calls are TRBV7-2 and TRBJ1-5; D unclear. V dropped 5 bases and J dropped 4 bases, with 18 bases sitting between them. This CDR3 contains 16 residues. Germline V CDR1 and CDR2: SGHTA, FQGNSA. Here the CDR3 DNA reads TGTGCCAGCAGCCCCCCAGGACGAGGGCTGAATCAGCCCCAGCATTTT. Translated: CASSPPGRGLNQPQHF.

The rearrangement links TRBV6-5 to TRBJ2-7; 9 positions match TRBD1. Germline loops: CDR1 MNHEY, CDR2 SVGAGI. The trim removed 7 bases at V and 2 bases at J, leaving 6 bases unmatched. The CDR3 runs 14 residues. The CDR3 region is CASNSGTGTYEQYF. The DNA for the CDR3 is TGTGCCAGCAATTCCGGGACAGGGACCTACGAGCAGTACTTC.

The CDR3 DNA follows: TGCGCCAGCAGCAGGACTGACACTGAAGCTTTCTTT. Translated, it gives CASSRTDTEAFF. The genes are TRBV5-1 and TRBJ1-1; D is unclear. The CDR3 length is 12 residues. From germline, CDR1 is SGHRS and CDR2 YFSETQ. V gave up 4 bases and J gave up 3 bases, with 7 bases separating them.

This chain connects TRBV29-1 to TRBJ2-3; 7 bases are shared with TRBD1. With 4 bases clipped from V and 2 bases from J, the junction kept 9 bases outside the gene matches. Per the germline V gene, CDR1 is SQVTM and CDR2 is ANQGSEA. CDR3 length: 15 amino acids. Here the CDR3 DNA reads TGCAGCGTTGTAGGGGGCGGAATGCACACAGATACGCAGTATTTT. It specifies CSVVGGGMHTDTQYF.

DNA of the CDR3: TGCGCCAGCAGCTTCACAGGCCAAGAGACCCAGTACTTC. It yields the protein CASSFTGQETQYF. The rearrangement joins TRBV5-1 to TRBJ2-5; tentatively, D is TRBD1 (5 bases). CDR1 and CDR2 from the germline V gene are SGHRS and YFSETQ. V was cut by 2 bases and J by 1 base, with 6 bases left in between. This CDR3 spans 13 amino acids.

This clone came up a few times. The chain couples TRBV10-3 to TRBJ2-5; tentative D call: TRBD1 (6 bases). The length of the CDR3 is 17 residues. Looked up from germline, CDR1 is ENHRY and CDR2 is SYGVKD. With 4 bases removed from V and 1 base from J, the gap between germline ends came to 19 bases. CDR3 protein: CAISGTARTAGQETQYF. CDR3 DNA sequence: TGTGCCATCAGTGGAACCGCCCGGACAGCCGGCCAAGAGACCCAGTACTTC.

The V gene is TRBV12-3 or TRBV12-4, the J gene TRBJ1-1, with a weak D call TRBD1 (6 bases). The CDR3 sequence is 13 residues long. The ends were cut back, 8 bases at V and 1 base at J, with 11 bases in the middle. For the CDR3, the DNA is TGTGCCAGCGTAGGGGGGGAGAACACTGAAGCTTTCTTT. Amino acid sequence: CASVGGENTEAFF.

This clone appeared once. The V and J genes are TRBV6-1 and TRBJ2-7; 7 nucleotides agree with TRBD2. Germline trimming cut 3 bases from V and 1 base from J; bases unmatched to any gene: 3. The CDR3 spans 14 residues. From germline, CDR1 is MNHNS and CDR2 SASEGT. This CDR3 reads CASSDPGLSYEQYF. The CDR3 DNA follows: TGTGCCAGCAGTGACCCGGGACTATCCTACGAGCAGTACTTC.

The chain combines TRBV9 with TRBJ1-3; 7 nucleotides match TRBD1. The CDR3 spans 16 residues. V shed 4 bases and J 1 base; nucleotides not matched to a gene: 8. CDR1 is SGDLS, CDR2 YYNGEE, per germline. The CDR3 sequence is CASSSQGQTSGNTIYF. CDR3 DNA sequence: TGTGCCAGCAGCTCCCAGGGACAGACTTCTGGAAACACCATATATTTT.

The chain joins TRBV6-4 to TRBJ1-1; D unresolved. This CDR3 spans 11 amino acids. Germline V CDR1 and CDR2: MRHNA, SNTAGT. The V and J ends lost 5 bases and 8 bases respectively, with 9 bases between them. The CDR3 region has the DNA TGTGCCAGCAGTACGGCGGGGGAAGCTTTCTTT. Amino acids: CASSTAGEAFF.

J is TRBJ1-6 and V is TRBV7-9; D gene unclear. Germline V gene data show CDR1 as SEHNR and CDR2 as FQNEAQ (reference sequence). With 1 base removed from V and 4 bases from J, the gap between germline ends came to 5 bases. This CDR3 has 14 residues. The CDR3 region is CASSLGGYNSPLHF. The CDR3 DNA sequence: TGTGCCAGCAGCTTAGGAGGGTATAATTCACCCCTCCACTTT. Drawing the rest from reference TRBV7-9 and TRBJ1-6, the complete variable domain is DTGVSQNPRHKITKRGQNVTFRCDPISEHNRLYWYRQTLGQGPEFLTYFQNEAQLEKSRLLSDRFSAERPKGSFSTLEIQRTEQGDSAMYLCASSLGGYNSPLHFGNGTRLTVT.

This chain links TRBV5-6 with TRBJ2-3, with D tentatively TRBD2 (7 bases). CDR1 SGHDT and CDR2 YYEEEE come from the germline V gene. This CDR3 is 15 amino acids long. V gave up 5 bases and J gave up 1 base, with 14 bases separating them. The CDR3 reads CASRLEGGGTDTQYF. DNA for the CDR3: TGTGCCAGCAGACTGGAGGGGGGGGGCACAGATACGCAGTATTTT.

J is TRBJ1-2 and V is TRBV6-2 or TRBV6-3; 9 bases are a match to TRBD1. Germline V gene lookup returns CDR1 MNHEY and CDR2 SVGEGT. J lost 3 bases, V lost 6 bases, and 11 bases had no gene match. CDR3 length: 16 amino acids. The chain's CDR3 is CASSPGQGRGDYGYTF. As DNA, the CDR3 is TGTGCCAGCAGCCCCGGACAGGGGAGAGGGGACTATGGCTACACCTTC.

V and J are TRBV4-2 and TRBJ1-3; D perhaps matches TRBD1 (5 bases). Trimming took 4 bases from V and 1 from J, leaving 14 bases between them. The CDR3 is 16 amino acids. Germline assignment: CDR1 LGHNA and CDR2 YNFKEQ. In DNA form, the CDR3 reads TGTGCCAGCAGCCCCTGGGGGGAAGTATCTGGAAACACCATATATTTT. It codes for CASSPWGEVSGNTIYF.

The chain couples TRBV19 to TRBJ1-2, with 10 bases fitting TRBD1. The CDR3 has 14 residues. CDR1 and CDR2 from the germline V gene are LNHDA and SQIVND (reference sequence). V gave up 5 bases and J gave up 4 bases; unmatched junction bases: 4. The CDR3 DNA is TGTGCCAGTAGTTGGGACAGGGGCGGCTATGGCTACACCTTC. Amino acids: CASSWDRGGYGYTF. The entire variable domain, with the rest obtained from reference TRBV19 and TRBJ1-2, is as follows: DGGITQSPKYLFRKEGQNVTLSCEQNLNHDAMYWYRQDPGQGLRLIYYSQIVNDFQKGDIAEGYSVSREKKESFPLTVTSAQKNPTAFYLCASSWDRGGYGYTFGSGTRLTVV.

The gene calls are TRBV4-1 and TRBJ1-2, with D unresolved. The CDR3 length is 15 residues. V was clipped by 3 bases and J by 4 bases, with 15 bases between them. The germline gives CDR1 MGHRA, CDR2 YSYEKL. CDR3 residues: CASSHGRTSIYGYTF. The DNA of the CDR3 is TGCGCCAGCAGCCATGGTAGGACTTCGATCTATGGCTACACCTTC.

CDR3 amino acids: CASSESGTAYEQYF. CDR3 DNA: TGTGCCAGCAGTGAATCTGGGACAGCGTACGAGCAGTACTTC. The chain has TRBV25-1 and TRBJ2-7, with TRBD1 matching over 7 bases. The CDR3 loop spans 14 amino acids. The germline V gene encodes CDR1 MGHDK and CDR2 SYGVNS. V trimming: 1 base; J trimming: 4 bases; junction bases outside the gene matches: 4.

The J gene is TRBJ2-7, the V gene TRBV5-6, with D maybe TRBD1 (5 bases). The CDR3 consists of 15 residues. With 6 bases removed from V and 4 bases from J, the gap between germline ends came to 20 bases. Germline V gene sequence: CDR1 SGHDT, CDR2 YYEEEE. The CDR3 nucleotides are TGTGCCAGCACCTTACTTCGACAGAACAATTACGAGCAGTACTTC. Protein product: CASTLLRQNNYEQYF.

This clone occurred a few times. This chain links TRBV6-1 with TRBJ2-2, with 7 bases identical to TRBD2. Germline loops: CDR1 MNHNS, CDR2 SASEGT. The CDR3 sequence is 15 residues long. V shed 2 bases, J shed 4 bases, and the junction held 4 bases outside the gene matches. The CDR3 DNA is TGTGCCAGCAGTGAAATGGGACTACCCACCGGGGAGCTGTTTTTT. Its translation: CASSEMGLPTGELFF.

The V call is TRBV7-2, the J call TRBJ2-7, with 8 positions matching TRBD1. Germline values: CDR1 SGHTA, CDR2 FQGNSA. This CDR3 region has 16 residues. The J segment lost 5 bases and the V segment lost 5 bases, leaving 14 bases of the junction unmatched. The CDR3 loop is CASSLTRTGHGDEQYF. The CDR3 DNA is TGTGCCAGCAGCCTAACCAGGACAGGGCACGGAGACGAGCAGTACTTC. Together with reference TRBV7-2 and TRBJ2-7, the CDR3 gives the full variable domain: GAGVSQSPSNKVTEKGKDVELRCDPISGHTALYWYRQSLGQGLEFLIYFQGNSAPDKSGLPSDRFSAERTGGSVSTLTIQRTQQEDSAVYLCASSLTRTGHGDEQYFGPGTRLTVT.